The clone carrying this TCR beta chain was seen only a few times. Only in-frame clones appear in the TCRdb table, and some are missing; sequencing was by immunoSEQ multiplex PCR. Here the sample spans about 210,000 clones, more than 70% being singletons. These data come from a study of blood T cell repertoires in COVID-19. As for the study in general: T cells, B-cell-depleted T cells, or PBMCs provided the cDNA or gDNA that served as material.

The V gene end was trimmed by 5 bases and the J gene end by 6 bases; junction bases not matched to a gene: 9. The CDR3 loop spans 14 amino acids. Germline CDR1 and CDR2: SEHNR and FQNEAQ (reference sequence). The sequencing sample was made of PBMCs or T cells enriched from blood (not recorded which). This chain connects TRBV7-9 to TRBJ2-7; 8 positions match TRBD1. The source of this sequence is a man aged 30-40 years with acute COVID-19. CDR3: CASSVTGDLPEQYF. The CDR3 DNA sequence: TGTGCCAGCAGCGTGACAGGGGACTTACCCGAGCAGTACTTC.